The clone carrying this T cell receptor (beta chain) showed up just once. The data were produced by immunoSEQ multiplex PCR, yet TCRdb's version contains in-frame clones alone and is incomplete. In the table there are around 200,000 clones, 85% to 90% of which are singletons. This specimen comes from a study of blood T cell repertoires in COVID-19. For the study at large: Sites in the United States, Italy and Spain provided acute and convalescent COVID-19 samples.

This CDR3 comprises 16 residues. The germline CDR1 and CDR2 sequences are MDHEN and SYDVKM. J lost 6 bases, V lost 3 bases, and 11 bases had no gene match. This chain connects TRBV28 to TRBJ2-1, with 7 bases aligning to TRBD1. The receptor comes from a man aged 35 to 55 with active or convalescent COVID-19. The material sequenced was peripheral blood. The CDR3 sequence: CASSFPGQVLSNEQFF. CDR3 sequence (DNA): TGTGCCAGCAGTTTCCCCGGACAGGTGCTTTCCAATGAGCAGTTCTTC.